This is a list of T cell receptor beta chains from one sample in a study of tumour-infiltrating T cells in Burkitt lymphoma. Measured with immunoSEQ multiplex PCR; TCRdb has only the in-frame clones, and not every one. Found here are around 48,000 clones, around 32% of them singletons; the top ten hold 2.9%. Sequenced input: tumor tissue. The source of these receptors is a human donor with Burkitt lymphoma. CDR3s include the opening cysteine and the closing phenylalanine or tryptophan. A D gene is named only where the DNA matches it firmly. Not all rows give a size; the values are once, few, many and, for expanded clones, a class.

cdr3_nt cdr3_aa clone_size j_call d_call v_call
TGTGCCAGCAGTTCCGGCATATCCGGGACAGACCCCTACGAGCAGTACTTC CASSSGISGTDPYEQYF few TRBJ2-7 TRBD1 TRBV27
TGTGCCAGCAGTTTTAGTTCCTACAATGAGCAGTTCTTC CASSFSSYNEQFF - TRBJ2-1 - TRBV6-5
TGTGCCAGCAGCTTAGAAGTCCTCCCCCTCACCTTC CASSLEVLPLTF few TRBJ1-2 - TRBV7-2
TGTGCCATCAGTGAGTCGAAGGCAGTCAGCTACACCTTC CAISESKAVSYTF - TRBJ1-2 - TRBV10-3
TGTGCCAGCAGCTTACTCCTAGAATCCGGGGAGCTGTTTTTT CASSLLLESGELFF few TRBJ2-2 - TRBV7-9
TGTGCCAGCAGAGGGGCGGGGGACAGGGAATACGAGCAGTACTTC CASRGAGDREYEQYF few TRBJ2-7 TRBD1 TRBV7-9
TGCGCCAGCAGCCCTGGGGGGGGCTCGAACACCGGGGAGCTGTTTTTT CASSPGGGSNTGELFF few TRBJ2-2 - TRBV5-1
TGTGCCAGTAGTGCACAGGGTCGCGAGACCCAGTACTTC CASSAQGRETQYF - TRBJ2-5 - TRBV19
TGTGCCAGCAGTTACAGGGCGGCTCAGCCCCAGCATTTT CASSYRAAQPQHF - TRBJ1-5 - TRBV6-5
TGTGCCAGCAAAGGGACAGGGTCGTTTGGAGAGACCCAGTACTTC CASKGTGSFGETQYF - TRBJ2-5 TRBD1 TRBV6-1
TGTGCCTGGAGATGGGGCCCCGGGACAGGAACCTACGAGCAGTACTTC CAWRWGPGTGTYEQYF - TRBJ2-7 TRBD1 TRBV30
TGTGCCAGCGGAGGATACTCTGGAAACACCATATATTTT CASGGYSGNTIYF - TRBJ1-3 - TRBV2
TGTGCCAGCTCAACCCTGGGGGGGCCCGTGGTTCAGTACTTC CASSTLGGPVVQYF - TRBJ2-7 - TRBV6-6
TGCGCCAGCAGCCAATTCCCGGGACAGGGAAATGACTACACCTTC CASSQFPGQGNDYTF few TRBJ1-2 TRBD1 TRBV4-3
TGTGCCAGCAGCTGGCATGGCGACGAGCAGTACTTC CASSWHGDEQYF few TRBJ2-7 - TRBV5-4
TGTGCCAGCAGGAGGGACAGGGGGCGCTGGGACGAGCAGTACTTC CASRRDRGRWDEQYF - TRBJ2-7 TRBD1 TRBV27
TGTGCCAGCAGCAATAGGGGGCGCGGCACTGAAGCTTTCTTT CASSNRGRGTEAFF - TRBJ1-1 TRBD1 TRBV13
TGTGCCAGCAGAGAACCGGGGGGGCCCTACAATGAGCAGTTCTTC CASREPGGPYNEQFF few TRBJ2-1 TRBD2 TRBV6-1
TGCAGCGCATCGACACTCCACGAGCAGTACTTC CSASTLHEQYF - TRBJ2-7 - TRBV29-1
TGTGCCAGCAGTTACTCCGACATCTTAGAGCTGTTTTTT CASSYSDILELFF - TRBJ2-2 - TRBV6-6
TGCAGCCCCTCAAACGGACACAGCCAAATAAATCTTAGAACCTACAATGAGCAGTTCTTC CSPSNGHSQINLRTYNEQFF - TRBJ2-1 - TRBV29-1
TGTGCCAGCAGTTCCGGATTAGCAGGAGATACGCAGTATTTT CASSSGLAGDTQYF - TRBJ2-3 - TRBV27
TGTGCCAGCAGCGTAGATCCAGGGAGGGCCGGGGAGCTGTTTTTT CASSVDPGRAGELFF few TRBJ2-2 TRBD2 TRBV9
TGTGCCAGCTCACTACTTTCCCGGGACAGGGCAGAGACCCAGTACTTC CASSLLSRDRAETQYF - TRBJ2-5 TRBD1 TRBV18
TGTGCCTGGAGGATTACCGGGACAACCACAAAACTGTTTTTT CAWRITGTTTKLFF - TRBJ1-4 - TRBV30
TGTGCCAGCAGCTCGGGCACAGGAGATGAAAAACTGTTTTTT CASSSGTGDEKLFF few TRBJ1-4 - TRBV7-9
TGTGCCAGCAGCTCCCGGCTCGGAAGGGCAGATACGCAGTATTTT CASSSRLGRADTQYF - TRBJ2-3 - TRBV28
TGTGCCAGTAGTATAGGGGCGAATCAGCCCCAGCATTTT CASSIGANQPQHF - TRBJ1-5 - TRBV19
TGCGCCAGCAGCCCCCGTCCCGGGACAGAGGATGGCTACACCTTC CASSPRPGTEDGYTF - TRBJ1-2 TRBD1 TRBV5-1